This is a list of T cell receptor beta chains from one sample in a study of blood T cells in healthy people across ages. TCRdb re-called the 5' RACE reads through MiXCR, storing one row per CDR3 protein. The sample lists 1,500,000 or so distinct CDR3 sequences; 35% to 45% were seen once. The sequencing input was blood. All receptors come from a young woman in good health. CDR3s include the opening cysteine and the closing phenylalanine or tryptophan.

cdr3_length	v_call	cdr3_aa
15	TRBV20-1	CSARNLGQSNEKLFF
15	TRBV7-3	CASSLMDSPRETQYF
15	TRBV6-2/TRBV6-3	CASSYSRGDADTQYF
17	TRBV19	CASSESGTSGIIYEQYF
16	TRBV4-3	CASSPYRGLANYGYTF
16	TRBV2	CASSTMRLAGDNEQFF
14	TRBV9	CASSVAGTYNEQFF
18	TRBV11-2	CASSLKSGGGRTYNEQYF
10	TRBV6-1	CASRTGGYTF
16	TRBV4-2	CASSQDRQGQIYGYTF
17	TRBV12-3/TRBV12-4	CASSLAGEYLAKNIQYF
17	TRBV20-1	CSARDRLAGGRGYEQYF
14	TRBV2	CASSVGTALGEQYF
13	TRBV3-1	CASSQDGKGSAFF
14	TRBV30	CAWRGTSAGYEQYF
12	TRBV20-1	CSAASINQPQHF
12	TRBV7-9	CAIPRRADTQYF
16	TRBV20-1	CSARAELAGGTYEQYF
14	TRBV20-1	CSARTSGRALEQFF
14	TRBV30	CAWSVQAYSYEQYF
16	TRBV10-3	CAISDPGTGGSYEQYF
15	TRBV5-1	CASSLEGQGIDEQYF
14	TRBV28	CASSLAGIYNEQFF
12	TRBV6-5	CASSSRAGGYTF
15	TRBV7-6	CASSLVGLGNSPLHF
15	TRBV20-1	CSARDTAGGAYEQYF
15	TRBV28	CASSLSVPAGSPLHF
12	TRBV12-3/TRBV12-4	CASSFGRKTQYF
12	TRBV7-9	CASTRQGYGYTF
12	TRBV20-1	CSAPISGPEQYF
12	TRBV24-1	CATRDNYNEQFF
13	TRBV2	CASRGTGGSPPHF
15	TRBV7-2	CASSLGWASYNEQYF
10	TRBV29-1	CSVEPGEQFF
13	TRBV6-5	CASRNRAGGEQFF
12	TRBV6-2/TRBV6-3	CASSYSEGTQYF
14	TRBV12-3/TRBV12-4	CASSTWTAGNTIYF
17	TRBV7-9	CASTTTGTGEGSTEAFF
16	TRBV11-2	CASSLVRGGSQETQYF
15	TRBV2	CASSESPRQNEKLFF
15	TRBV5-1	CASSLMGQGPYEQYF
13	TRBV12-3/TRBV12-4	CASSPGEGSPLHF
14	TRBV7-2	CASSTRTVLYGYTF
16	TRBV7-2	CASSLVRPSSTGELFF
13	TRBV7-9	CASSPRDRPEAFF
14	TRBV6-6	CASSYITATDTQYF
15	TRBV4-3	CASSQNSGGHNEQFF
16	TRBV4-1	CASSRTGDTDFNEQFF
12	TRBV7-2	CASSLAGVAQHF
16	TRBV6-5	CASSYATGVDTGELFF
14	TRBV27	CASSFWTGGEKLFF
15	TRBV11-2	CASSPWTPVNTEAFF
15	TRBV10-3	CAIRSGPSPLTEQFF
14	TRBV5-1	CASSPTEMNTEAFF
15	TRBV9	CASSPPGTGINEQFF
15	TRBV27	CASRSTSGPSDEQFF
17	TRBV7-2	CASSLVGGAPSNQPQHF
14	TRBV2	CASSERSEQETQYF
12	TRBV4-2	CASSQVRGEYTF
17	TRBV5-6	CASSLKTGTLAYNEQFF